This TCR beta chain was sequenced for a study of shared clonotypes between healthy human individuals. A note on this clone: The antigen remains undetermined.

Findings and caveats of the study: Naive CD4 clonotypes overlapped across a few donors at about 5.2%.

Germline trimming cut 8 bases from V and 6 bases from J; bases unmatched to any gene: 8. The CDR3 has 15 residues. Germline CDR1 SEHNR, CDR2 FQNEAQ (reference sequence). Study donors comprised healthy, HIV-negative adults devoid of recent acute infection or vaccination. Sorted-subset replicate PCRs used roughly 210 ng of genomic DNA. This amount corresponded to about 30,000 T cell genomes. In the source study's methods: As immunoSEQ supplied junction-only sequences (without quality scores), filtering differed. Assay used: immunoSEQ multiplex PCR; TCRdb lists only in-frame clones, some missing. Clone size and V and J calls were adopted from that table, with D and trimming inferred from the DNA. The table lists roughly 2.5 million clones, approximately 92% of them singletons.

The rearrangement uses TRBV7-9 and TRBJ1-6; 9 bases line up with TRBD1. This sequence was found in a young man in good health. Specimen: naive CD4+ T cells sorted from blood. The subset here: CD45RA+ positively selected. For the CDR3, the DNA is TGTGCCAGCCATAAAACAGGGGGCATTAATTCACCCCTCCACTTT. It translates to CASHKTGGINSPLHF.